This entry lists 23 T cell receptor beta chains sequenced from one sample in a study of T cell changes during pregnancy in multiple sclerosis. Clones were read by immunoSEQ multiplex PCR, and TCRdb kept only the in-frame ones, dropping some. This table holds under 60,000 clones, about 90% found once. The sample consisted of CD8+ T cells from peripheral blood mononuclear cells, taken after pregnancy. The origin of the receptors is a female donor with multiple sclerosis, enrolled in a pregnancy study.

The chain recombines TRBV27 with TRBJ2-7, with TRBD2 as a possible D gene (6 bases). Trimming pared 3 bases from V and 2 bases from J, leaving 14 bases between. The CDR3 is made up of 15 amino acids. Germline CDR1 MNHEY, CDR2 SMNVEV (reference sequence). The chain's CDR3 is CASSFLLAPTYEQYF. In DNA, the CDR3 is TGTGCCAGCAGTTTTCTTCTAGCGCCTACCTACGAGCAGTACTTC.

The rearrangement links TRBV9 to TRBJ1-3; D not certain. The V and J ends lost 3 bases and 0 bases respectively, with 4 bases between them. Germline lookup yields CDR1 SGDLS and CDR2 YYNGEE. The CDR3 totals 13 residues. The CDR3 spells CASSGASGNTIYF. DNA of the CDR3: TGTGCCAGCAGCGGGGCCTCTGGAAACACCATATATTTT.

This rearrangement joins TRBV2 to TRBJ2-5; possible D gene TRBD2, 6 bases. This CDR3 has 16 residues. Germline V lookup: CDR1 SNHLY, CDR2 FYNNEI. The germline V and J ends were trimmed by 6 bases and 0 bases, with 17 bases remaining between them. CDR3 loop: CASRPRLGMYQETQYF. Here the CDR3 DNA reads TGTGCCAGCAGACCTCGACTAGGGATGTACCAAGAGACCCAGTACTTC.

The chain recombines TRBV5-4 with TRBJ2-3; maybe TRBD2 (6 bases). Between the trimmed V and J ends, which lost 6 bases and 0 bases, there was a span of 20 bases. The CDR3 is 17 residues long. The germline V gene encodes CDR1 SGHNT and CDR2 YYREEE (reference sequence). The CDR3: CASKPPRGADSTDTQYF. The CDR3 bases are TGTGCCAGCAAGCCCCCGCGGGGCGCAGATAGCACAGATACGCAGTATTTT.

This rearrangement joins TRBV5-4 to TRBJ1-1, with D uncertain. This CDR3 contains 12 residues. Germline V CDR1 and CDR2: SGHNT, YYREEE (reference sequence). V was shortened by 5 bases and J by 0 bases, with 5 bases between the two germline ends. DNA for the CDR3: TGTGCCAGCAGGGCTCTGAACACTGAAGCTTTCTTT. Its protein is CASRALNTEAFF.

V and J are TRBV7-6 and TRBJ2-1, with TRBD1 matching 8 bases. The germline CDR1 and CDR2 sequences are SGHVS and FNYEAQ. This CDR3 comprises 17 residues. Trimming took 2 bases from V and 4 from J; bases not matched to a gene: 10. In DNA, the CDR3 is TGTGCCAGCAGCTTAAACTCCGGACAGGGTCTTTACAATGAGCAGTTCTTC. This encodes CASSLNSGQGLYNEQFF.

This clone was recorded a few times. The chain carries TRBV7-3 and TRBJ2-2; TRBD1 aligns across 9 bases. J lost 4 bases, V lost 0 bases, and 6 bases had no gene match. This CDR3 comprises 17 residues. Germline V gene sequence: CDR1 SGHTA, CDR2 FQGTGA. The CDR3 spells CASSLTSNRGRTGELFF. CDR3 nucleotides: TGTGCCAGCAGCTTAACGTCAAACAGGGGGCGCACCGGGGAGCTGTTTTTT.

The chain combines TRBV4-2 with TRBJ1-2; perhaps TRBD1 as D (6 bases). This CDR3 region has 16 residues. The ends were cut back, 3 bases at V and 5 bases at J, with 19 bases in the middle. CDR1 and CDR2 (germline): LGHNA, YNFKEQ. This CDR3 is CASSHIHGKGDYGYTF. Written as DNA, the CDR3 is TGTGCCAGCAGCCATATTCATGGCAAGGGGGATTATGGCTACACCTTC.

This chain joins TRBV13 and TRBJ1-1; D is unresolved. The germline gives CDR1 PRHDT, CDR2 FYEKMQ (reference sequence). Trimming cost V 3 bases and J 3 bases, with 11 bases left between them. CDR3 size: 14 residues. Here the CDR3 reads CASSLYSSDTEAFF. The CDR3 DNA sequence: TGTGCCAGCAGCTTGTACAGTAGTGACACTGAAGCTTTCTTT.

The rearrangement links TRBV9 to TRBJ2-2, with 10 positions matching TRBD1. The CDR3 contains 15 residues. Germline CDR1 reads SGDLS; CDR2 reads YYNGEE. Unmatched junction bases numbered 11, after V lost 6 bases and J lost 9 bases. The CDR3 DNA reads as TGTGCCAGCACCTCCCGGGACAGGGGTACGAGGGAGCTGTTTTTT. The encoded protein is CASTSRDRGTRELFF.

The rearrangement links TRBV13 to TRBJ1-6; the D is unclear. Trimming took off 1 base at V and 12 bases at J, with 7 bases between the two ends. The CDR3 runs to 12 residues. CDR1 and CDR2 from the germline V gene are PRHDT and FYEKMQ (reference sequence). Here the CDR3 DNA reads TGTGCCAGCAGCTTAGCCGGGGAACCCCTCCACTTT. This sequence encodes CASSLAGEPLHF. Using reference TRBV13 and TRBJ1-6 for the parts outside the CDR3, the full variable domain is AAGVIQSPRHLIKEKRETATLKCYPIPRHDTVYWYQQGPGQDPQFLISFYEKMQSDKGSIPDRFSAQQFSDYHSELNMSSLELGDSALYFCASSLAGEPLHFGNGTRLTVT.

This chain's CDR3 is CASSALNTEAFF. In nucleotides, the CDR3 is TGTGCCAGCAGTGCCCTAAACACTGAAGCTTTCTTT. This rearrangement joins TRBV6-5 to TRBJ1-1; D ambiguous. Germline loops: CDR1 MNHEY, CDR2 SVGAGI. Trimming removed 5 bases from V and 2 bases from J, with 6 bases in between. The CDR3 consists of 12 residues.

V is TRBV29-1 and J is TRBJ1-1; weak D call: TRBD1 (5 bases). V was shortened by 3 bases and J by 4 bases, with 15 bases between the two germline ends. The length of the CDR3 is 14 residues. Per germline, CDR1 SQVTM and CDR2 ANQGSEA. CDR3 in amino acids: CSVDPAVRGTEAFF. CDR3 DNA sequence: TGCAGCGTTGATCCCGCTGTAAGGGGCACTGAAGCTTTCTTT. The complete variable domain, with remaining parts taken from reference TRBV29-1 and TRBJ1-1, reads SAVISQKPSRDICQRGTSLTIQCQVDSQVTMMFWYRQQPGQSLTLIATANQGSEATYESGFVIDKFPISRPNLTFSTLTVSNMSPEDSSIYLCSVDPAVRGTEAFFGQGTRLTVV.

The CDR3 nucleotides are TGTGCCAGCAGTGATAATTTCGGGACAGTCCGAGGCGAGCAGTACTTC. As protein: CASSDNFGTVRGEQYF. The chain joins TRBV2 to TRBJ2-7; 7 bases are a match to TRBD1. Germline CDR1 is SNHLY and CDR2 is FYNNEI. The CDR3 has 16 amino acids. V was clipped by 3 bases and J by 6 bases; unmatched bases: 14.

This chain links TRBV5-6 with TRBJ1-1; no clear D gene. There are 15 residues in the CDR3. V was cut by 0 bases and J by 0 bases, with 9 bases left in between. Germline CDR1 SGHDT, CDR2 YYEEEE. The CDR3 DNA reads TGTGCCAGCAGCTTGGCCCCAGAAATGAACACTGAAGCTTTCTTT. Translating it yields CASSLAPEMNTEAFF.

V and J are TRBV7-9 and TRBJ2-7; weak D call: TRBD2 (6 bases). Looked up from germline, CDR1 is SEHNR and CDR2 is FQNEAQ (reference sequence). This CDR3 contains 13 residues. Trimming pared 5 bases from V and 6 bases from J, leaving 14 bases between. CDR3 amino acids: CASSPWPGVEQYF. CDR3 in DNA: TGTGCCAGCAGCCCGTGGCCGGGGGTCGAGCAGTACTTC.

The chain links TRBV7-6 to TRBJ1-5, with D unresolved. Looked up from germline, CDR1 is SGHVS and CDR2 is FNYEAQ. V was trimmed by 1 base and J by 4 bases, leaving 11 bases between them. The CDR3 totals 15 residues. CDR3 sequence reads: CASSLVPGLNQPQHF. In nucleotides, the CDR3 is TGTGCCAGCAGCTTAGTTCCAGGACTGAATCAGCCCCAGCATTTT.

V usage is TRBV15 and J usage is TRBJ1-1, with a weak D call TRBD1 (5 bases). V lost 0 bases and J lost 10, with 18 bases in between. The CDR3 sequence is 15 residues long. Germline assignment: CDR1 LNHNV and CDR2 YYDKDF (reference sequence). CDR3 sequence (DNA): TGTGCCACCAGCAGAGATCTAGGGCTCTCCAGGGTAGCTTTCTTT. Encoded protein: CATSRDLGLSRVAFF.

CDR3 residues: CASSLKASGGYNEQFF. The CDR3 nucleotides read TGTGCCAGCAGCTTAAAGGCTAGCGGGGGTTACAATGAGCAGTTCTTC. This sequence joins TRBV7-3 and TRBJ2-1; 10 bases align to TRBD2. Germline values: CDR1 SGHTA, CDR2 FQGTGA. The CDR3 has 16 residues. Trimming removed 1 base from V and 4 bases from J; junction bases left unmatched: 4.

The chain couples TRBV2 to TRBJ1-6; 7 positions match TRBD1. V shed 1 base, J shed 3 bases, and the junction held 3 bases outside the gene matches. Germline assignment: CDR1 SNHLY and CDR2 FYNNEI. The CDR3 has 16 amino acids. In nucleotides, the CDR3 is TGTGCCAGCAGTGAAGGGACAGGCTACTATAATTCACCCCTCCACTTT. Translation: CASSEGTGYYNSPLHF. The full variable domain, rest sourced from reference TRBV2 and TRBJ1-6, is EPEVTQTPSHQVTQMGQEVILRCVPISNHLYFYWYRQILGQKVEFLVSFYNNEISEKSEIFDDQFSVERPDGSNFTLKIRSTKLEDSAMYFCASSEGTGYYNSPLHFGNGTRLTVT.

This clone was found once. The chain recombines TRBV6-7 with TRBJ2-4; 7 nucleotides match TRBD1. TRBV6-7 carries the ORF label, with uncertain function. CDR3 length equals 16 residues. Losses at the gene ends were 8 bases for V and 1 base for J; bases not matched to a gene: 11. The CDR3 DNA reads TGTGCCAGCCGACCCGACAGGGTATTTGCCAAAAACATTCAGTACTTC. Translation: CASRPDRVFAKNIQYF.

This chain uses TRBV6-5 with TRBJ2-3; TRBD2 is a possible D gene (6 bases). The CDR3 extends over 16 amino acids. Per germline, CDR1 MNHEY and CDR2 SVGAGI. Trimming took off 3 bases at V and 0 bases at J, with 13 bases between the two ends. CDR3 nucleotides: TGTGCCAGCAGTTATCGCGTAGCGGAAAGCACAGATACGCAGTATTTT. Translated, it gives CASSYRVAESTDTQYF.

Only one count was recorded for this clone. The V gene is TRBV10-3, the J gene TRBJ2-7; D call uncertain. This CDR3 is built from 12 residues. The germline V and J ends were trimmed by 0 bases and 5 bases, with 5 bases remaining between them. Looked up from germline, CDR1 is ENHRY and CDR2 is SYGVKD. For the CDR3, the DNA is TGTGCCATCAGTGAGTCTTTTAACGAGCAGTACTTC. Translated, it gives CAISESFNEQYF.